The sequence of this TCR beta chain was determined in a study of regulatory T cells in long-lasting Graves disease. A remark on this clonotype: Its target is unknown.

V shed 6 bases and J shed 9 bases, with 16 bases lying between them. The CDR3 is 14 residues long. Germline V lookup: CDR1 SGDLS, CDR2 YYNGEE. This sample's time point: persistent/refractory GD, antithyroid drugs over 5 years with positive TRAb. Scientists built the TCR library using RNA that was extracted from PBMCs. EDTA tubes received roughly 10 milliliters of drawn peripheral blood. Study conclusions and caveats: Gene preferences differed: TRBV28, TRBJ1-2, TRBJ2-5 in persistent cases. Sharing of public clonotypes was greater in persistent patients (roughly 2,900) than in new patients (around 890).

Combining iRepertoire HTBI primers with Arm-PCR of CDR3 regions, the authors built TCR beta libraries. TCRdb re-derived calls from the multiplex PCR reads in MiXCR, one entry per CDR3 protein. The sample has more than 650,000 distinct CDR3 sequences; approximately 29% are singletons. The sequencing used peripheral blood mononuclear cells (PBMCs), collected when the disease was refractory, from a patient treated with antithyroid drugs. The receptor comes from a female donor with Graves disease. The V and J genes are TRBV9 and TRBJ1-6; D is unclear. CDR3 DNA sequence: TGTGCCAGCACCCCGACGGTTTCGGGTTCACCCCTCCACTTT. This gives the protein CASTPTVSGSPLHF.